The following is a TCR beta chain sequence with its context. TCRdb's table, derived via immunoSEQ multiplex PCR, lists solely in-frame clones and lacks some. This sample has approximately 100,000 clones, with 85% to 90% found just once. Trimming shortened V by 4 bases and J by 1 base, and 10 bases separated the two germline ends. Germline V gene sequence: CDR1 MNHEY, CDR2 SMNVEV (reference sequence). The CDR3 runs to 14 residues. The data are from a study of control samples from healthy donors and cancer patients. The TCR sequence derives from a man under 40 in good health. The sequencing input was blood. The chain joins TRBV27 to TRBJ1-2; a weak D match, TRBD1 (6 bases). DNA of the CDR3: TGTGCCAGCAGTTCAAACAGGGATAACTATGGCTACACCTTC. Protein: CASSSNRDNYGYTF.